This T cell receptor (beta chain) was found in a study of molecular identifiers for immune sequencing clone quantification. The CDR3 is 11 amino acids. Trimming stripped 3 bases from V and 8 bases from J, with 7 bases between. The V gene's germline CDR1 is MGHDK and CDR2 SYGVNS. This clonotype has ten or more counts. TCRdb used MiXCR to reprocess the PCR reads, holding one entry per CDR3 protein. The table shows hundreds of thousands of distinct CDR3 sequences, with over 25% occurring only once. Sequencing was done on a sample of naive CD8+ T cells from blood, with Jurkat cell RNA spiked in. Subset specified: FACS-sorted CD8+CD4-CCR7+CD45RA+ naive T cells. This chain connects TRBV25-1 to TRBJ1-1; D uncertain. This receptor was identified in a human donor in good health. Some libraries in this study had Jurkat cell RNA spiked in. CDR3 loop: CASSDQIEAFF. The CDR3 DNA reads as TGTGCCAGCAGTGACCAAATCGAAGCTTTCTTT. The full variable domain, its missing parts supplied by reference TRBV25-1 and TRBJ1-1, is EADIYQTPRYLVIGTGKKITLECSQTMGHDKMYWYQQDPGMELHLIHYSYGVNSTEKGDLSSESTVSRIRTEHFPLTLESARPSHTSQYLCASSDQIEAFFGQGTRLTVV.